The rows below give T cell receptor beta chains drawn from one sample of a study of blood T cell repertoires in COVID-19. Assay: immunoSEQ multiplex PCR; the TCRdb copy retains only in-frame clones and omits some. The table lists some 120,000 clones, roughly four fifths of them singletons, with roughly 7% in the top ten. Sample: peripheral blood. The receptors were gathered from a man aged 65 to 79 with active or convalescent COVID-19. Both conserved end residues are part of each CDR3. A D gene is named only where the DNA matches it firmly. Only some rows state a clone size, as once, few, many or a class for expanded clones.

CASSPMGGYGYTF	TGTGCCAGCAGCCCCATGGGGGGCTATGGCTACACCTTC	TRBJ1-2	-	TRBV7-9	-
CASSLAGYGYTF	TGTGCCAGCAGTCTGGCAGGCTATGGCTACACCTTC	TRBJ1-2	-	TRBV6-2/TRBV6-3	-
CASSKDGTGAYNEQFF	TGCGCCAGCAGCAAAGACGGGACAGGGGCTTACAATGAGCAGTTCTTC	TRBJ2-1	few	TRBV5-1	TRBD1
CASSLAPRAGDTGELFF	TGTGCCAGCAGCTTAGCCCCAAGAGCGGGTGACACCGGGGAGCTGTTTTTT	TRBJ2-2	-	TRBV7-9	-
CASSLGGSGRAKNIQYF	TGCGCCAGCAGCTTGGGTGGTAGCGGGAGAGCCAAAAACATTCAGTACTTC	TRBJ2-4	-	TRBV5-1	TRBD2
CASSPIRQGTDNEQFF	TGTGCCAGCAGCCCTATCAGACAGGGCACGGACAATGAGCAGTTCTTC	TRBJ2-1	-	TRBV28	TRBD1
CARRLQSYNEQFF	TGTGCCAGACGTCTCCAGTCCTACAATGAGCAGTTCTTC	TRBJ2-1	once	TRBV14	-
CAISDHSGEKLFF	TGTGCCATCAGTGATCACAGTGGGGAAAAACTGTTTTTT	TRBJ1-4	-	TRBV10-3	-
CAILGDMDNEQFF	TGTGCCATCCTTGGGGACATGGACAATGAGCAGTTCTTC	TRBJ2-1	-	TRBV10-3	-
CASGQGGNQPQHF	TGTGCCAGCGGACAGGGTGGCAATCAGCCCCAGCATTTT	TRBJ1-5	-	TRBV10-3	TRBD1
CASSLLRTLSSPLHF	TGTGCCAGCAGCTTATTACGAACGTTGAGCTCACCCCTCCACTTT	TRBJ1-6	-	TRBV7-6	-
CASHRALAGVGNEQFF	TGTGCCAGCCATCGGGCGTTAGCGGGAGTTGGGAATGAGCAGTTCTTC	TRBJ2-1	-	TRBV18	TRBD2
CASSPPRGGVPRTDTQYF	TGTGCCAGCTCACCACCCCGCGGTGGAGTGCCGCGTACAGATACGCAGTATTTT	TRBJ2-3	-	TRBV18	-
CASSREGAGTQYF	TGCGCCAGCAGCCGAGAAGGGGCAGGTACGCAGTATTTT	TRBJ2-3	few	TRBV4-3	-
CASSLDPLASAGGTYEQYF	TGTGCCAGCAGCTTAGACCCCCTAGCTAGCGCGGGGGGGACCTACGAGCAGTACTTC	TRBJ2-7	-	TRBV7-8	TRBD2
CASSPPRGQGFGYTF	TGTGCCAGCTCACCCCCGAGGGGACAGGGTTTTGGCTACACCTTC	TRBJ1-2	-	TRBV18	TRBD1
CASSQDPQRGGEETQYF	TGTGCCAGCAGCCAAGATCCCCAGCGGGGGGGAGAAGAGACCCAGTACTTC	TRBJ2-5	many	TRBV4-2	TRBD2
CASSLDRGNTGELFF	TGCGCCAGCAGCTTGGACAGGGGGAACACCGGGGAGCTGTTTTTT	TRBJ2-2	-	TRBV5-1	TRBD1
CASRPRGGVNTEAFF	TGCGCCAGCCGGCCTAGGGGGGGAGTGAACACTGAAGCTTTCTTT	TRBJ1-1	-	TRBV5-1	-
CASSPQRDSPLHF	TGTGCCAGCAGCCCCCAGAGGGATTCACCCCTCCACTTT	TRBJ1-6	-	TRBV7-9	-